The 2 T cell receptor beta chains in this list originate from one sample, sequenced in a study of cytomegalovirus exposure and HLA in healthy donors. PCR employed 60 Vbeta and 13 Jbeta primers. Libraries were prepared by immunoSEQ multiplex PCR; TCRdb keeps only in-frame clonotypes and omits some of them. The sample contains 85,000 to 90,000 clones, around 76% of which appear only once. The sequenced material came from PBMCs. Source of these receptors: a man aged 25-45 years in good health and CMV-seropositive.

This clone occurred once. The junction differs from germline at one of its ends, possibly a read error. This sequence joins TRBV7-9 and TRBJ2-1; 7 positions match TRBD2. The CDR3 is made up of 15 amino acids. Germline V gene lookup returns CDR1 SEHNR and CDR2 FQNEAQ (reference sequence). CDR3 region: CSSSLVSVGGNEQFF. The CDR3, as DNA: TGTTCCAGCAGCTTAGTTTCCGTGGGGGGGAATGAGCAGTTCTTC.

The chain carries TRBV27 and TRBJ1-1; 7 bases align to TRBD1. The J segment lost 0 bases and the V segment lost 7 bases, leaving 17 bases of the junction unmatched. The CDR3 has 18 residues. Germline V gene data show CDR1 as MNHEY and CDR2 as SMNVEV (reference sequence). The CDR3 spells CASIPAPTWDRMNTEAFF. CDR3 nucleotides: TGTGCCAGCATTCCCGCTCCGACGTGGGACAGAATGAACACTGAAGCTTTCTTT.